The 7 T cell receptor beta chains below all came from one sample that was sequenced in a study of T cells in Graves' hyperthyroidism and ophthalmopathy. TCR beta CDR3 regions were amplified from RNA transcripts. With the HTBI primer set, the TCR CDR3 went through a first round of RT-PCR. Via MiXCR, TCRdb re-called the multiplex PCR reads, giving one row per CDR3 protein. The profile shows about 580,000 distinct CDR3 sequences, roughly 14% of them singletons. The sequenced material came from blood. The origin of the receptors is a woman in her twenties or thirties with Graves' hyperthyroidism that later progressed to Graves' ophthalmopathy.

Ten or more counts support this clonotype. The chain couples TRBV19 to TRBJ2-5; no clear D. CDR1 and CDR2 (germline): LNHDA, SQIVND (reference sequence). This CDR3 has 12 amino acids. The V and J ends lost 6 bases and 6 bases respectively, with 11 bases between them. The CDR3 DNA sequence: TGTGCCAGTAGCGCAGGTGGAAAGACCCAGTACTTC. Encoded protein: CASSAGGKTQYF.

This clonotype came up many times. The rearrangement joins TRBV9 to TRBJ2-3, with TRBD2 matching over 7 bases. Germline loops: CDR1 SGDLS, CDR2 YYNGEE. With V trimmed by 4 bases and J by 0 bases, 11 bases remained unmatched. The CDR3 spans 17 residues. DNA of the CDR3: TGTGCCAGCAGCCCCCTCGGACTAGGCCCTAGCACAGATACGCAGTATTTT. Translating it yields CASSPLGLGPSTDTQYF.

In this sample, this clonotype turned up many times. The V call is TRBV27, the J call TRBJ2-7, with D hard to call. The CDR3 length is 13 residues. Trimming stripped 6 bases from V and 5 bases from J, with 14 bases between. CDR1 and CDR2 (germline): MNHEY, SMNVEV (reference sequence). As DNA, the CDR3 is TGTGCCAGCAGAGCTCTCATGGAGCACGAGCAGTACTTC. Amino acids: CASRALMEHEQYF.

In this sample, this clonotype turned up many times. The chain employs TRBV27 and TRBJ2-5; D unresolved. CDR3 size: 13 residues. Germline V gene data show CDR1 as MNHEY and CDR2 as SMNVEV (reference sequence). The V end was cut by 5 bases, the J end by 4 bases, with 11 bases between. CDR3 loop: CASSPILGETQYF. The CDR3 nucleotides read TGTGCCAGCAGTCCCATATTGGGAGAGACCCAGTACTTC.

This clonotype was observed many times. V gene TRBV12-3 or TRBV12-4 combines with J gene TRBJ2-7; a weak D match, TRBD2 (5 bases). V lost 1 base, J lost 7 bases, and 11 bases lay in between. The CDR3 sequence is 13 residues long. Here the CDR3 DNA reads TGTGCCAGCAGTTTAGGGCGGGTGGGAGAGCAGTACTTC. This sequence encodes CASSLGRVGEQYF.

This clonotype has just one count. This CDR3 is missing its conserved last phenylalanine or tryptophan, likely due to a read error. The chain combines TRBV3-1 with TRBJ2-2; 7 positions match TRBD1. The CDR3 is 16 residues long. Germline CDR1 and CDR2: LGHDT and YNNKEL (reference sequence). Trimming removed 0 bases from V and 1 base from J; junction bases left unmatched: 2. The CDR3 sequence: CASSQEGQRNTGELFL. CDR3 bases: TGTGCCAGCAGCCAAGAGGGACAGCGGAACACCGGGGAGCTGTTTCTT.

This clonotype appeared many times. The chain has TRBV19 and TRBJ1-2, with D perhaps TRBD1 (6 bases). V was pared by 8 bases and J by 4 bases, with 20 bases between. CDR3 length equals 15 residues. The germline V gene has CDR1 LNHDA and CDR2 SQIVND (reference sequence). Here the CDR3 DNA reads TGTGCCAGTGATTCCGCGGGACATGGGATCTATGGCTACACCTTC. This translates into CASDSAGHGIYGYTF.